This TCR beta chain came from a study of cytomegalovirus exposure and HLA in healthy donors. The CDR3 runs 16 residues. Germline CDR1 reads SGHTA; CDR2 reads FQGNSA. The V gene end was trimmed by 1 base and the J gene end by 10 bases; junction bases not matched to a gene: 12. On this clone: What it binds is unknown.

Study results and limitations: Altogether, 150 to 200 TCR beta chains were recorded as cytomegalovirus-associated. Subsequent analysis of the 110 or so validation repertoires found a tendency for first-cohort TCR clusters to co-occur.

Clones were read by immunoSEQ multiplex PCR, and TCRdb kept only the in-frame ones, dropping some. The data show over 200,000 clones, around 91% seen once. The chain carries TRBV7-2 and TRBJ2-1; 8 bases match TRBD2. The receptor was derived from a woman aged 18-29 years in good health and CMV-seronegative. Input material: PBMCs. As DNA, the CDR3 is TGTGCCAGCAGCTTAGTACGGCTAGCGGGCGGAAAGGAGCAGTTCTTC. Its protein is CASSLVRLAGGKEQFF.